This T cell receptor beta chain was documented in a study of blood T cells in healthy people across ages (dated by TCRdb to about 2015). The study in broad terms: In model experiments, template switching captured about one uniquely barcoded TCR beta cDNA molecule for every two T cells. Using deep sequencing normalized with unique cDNA molecular identifiers, the study measured how TCR beta repertoire diversity changes with age. Four age groups were formed from the donors: young (average approximately 17 years), middle-aged (roughly 38), aged (around 68) and long-lived (roughly 81). Using the same blood draw, the study looked at two additional independent replicas of 1 million unique cDNA reads for two donors, one aged 18 to 30 and the other aged 80 or older. Results and caveats for the whole study, not just this receptor: Because profiling used bulk unsorted PBMCs, naive and antigen-experienced compartments could not be compared conclusively. The percentage of naive T cells measured by flow cytometry correlated strongly with observed TCR beta diversity. Estimates of total diversity from one million sequenced T cells were regarded as lower bounds and underestimates. As age increased, observed TCR beta diversity per million T cells dropped in a roughly linear way, and a significant reduction was already evident by age 40. Donor CMV infection status was unknown, potentially confounding age-related changes in expanded clonotypes. Compared with the aged group, the long-lived group had more naive CD4+ T cells, fewer expanded clones and increased TCR diversity, suggesting age selection.

The donors were about 40 Caucasian individuals from Russia, aged roughly 6 to 100 years, who were systemically healthy. Around 9.9 milliliters of peripheral blood were collected from each donor into EDTA-treated Vacutainer tubes. PBMCs were isolated by Ficoll-Paque density-gradient centrifugation, with at least 6 million obtained per sample. Trizol reagent was used to extract total RNA from PBMCs, with at least 5.5 micrograms per sample. Naive CD45RAhigh/CD27high T cell percentages were measured by flow cytometry on a PBMC aliquot from every donor. Trimmed from V: 5 bases; trimmed from J: 5 bases; junction bases lacking a gene match: 20. From its cysteine to its phenylalanine, the CDR3 spans 18 amino acids. The retained sequence is limited to the CDR3, 54 bases, with the frame set at the first base. The germline V gene provides CDR1 SGHTA and CDR2 FQGNSA. Library preparation employed 5' RACE. The run used an Illumina HiSeq 2500. A second PCR of roughly 7 to 12 cycles was run with a J-beta primer mix and a sample-barcoded 5' primer. A template-switch 5' adaptor carrying 12 random nucleotides introduced a unique molecular identifier onto each TCR beta cDNA molecule. Each sample yielded at least 2.5 million CDR3-containing paired-end reads. First-strand cDNA synthesis was performed from all RNA using the Mint cDNA synthesis kit, with priming by a TRBC-specific oligonucleotide. Following uracil-DNA glycosylase treatment, a first 18-cycle PCR with universal primers M1SS and BC2_uni_R was performed on all cDNA. Per the authors' processing: Normalization of each sample was performed by random selection of 1 million high-quality reads, each carrying a distinct molecular identifier. Instead of being binned into consensus sequences, reads that shared molecular identifiers were thrown out. MiTCR, set to a Q25 quality threshold and the strictest error-elimination algorithm, was used for CDR3 identification, clonotype clustering and error correction. A nonparametric unseen species model with Euler transformation was used to estimate a lower bound on total TCR beta diversity. TCRdb itself trimmed the public reads at Q25 with fastp, ran MiXCR and retained productive beta chains. Entries that share a CDR3 protein sequence are merged under the most common genes and DNA. TCRdb's processing, not the authors' own work, is the source of the V and J calls. For this sample there are 550,000 to 650,000 distinct CDR3 sequences; roughly a quarter appear just once. The ten largest account for 3% to 4% of the sample.

This clonotype was seen only once. The clone's antigen remains unknown. The input lacks base qualities; no much larger clone sits a single base away. These data are also associated with another study on T cells of mothers and their children. The second source states: Nine systemically healthy Caucasian individuals served as donors, namely three mothers together with their six children. cDNA synthesis consumed the entire amount of extracted RNA, loaded at about 1.5 ug RNA in each 15 ul reaction. In the second PCR, sample barcodes and 2-4 random nucleotides were introduced via the M1S primer. Over 8.5 million TCR beta CDR3 reads came from each mother, compared with approximately 3 million reads from each child. In both related and unrelated pairs, thymic selection shapes the output of TCR recombination in a similar way, with inherited differences having only a minor effect. Normalized repertoire overlap was always slightly but never significantly higher in related than unrelated mother-child pairs. No persistent microchimeric T cell clones were detected, at a sensitivity of approximately 100 clones per million clonotypes. Deep NGS was used in the study to compare the TCR beta repertoires of mothers and children and to look for features that separate related mother-child pairs from unrelated individuals. On average, the children were approximately 11 +/- 4 years old, while the mothers were roughly 40 +/- 4 years old. After adapter ligation with NEBNext reagents, the libraries were sequenced on Illumina HiSeq 2000 with 100+100 nt paired-end reads. To prevent cross-contamination, the mother and child libraries were prepared a month apart and were sequenced in separate runs. Between about 500,000 and 2,300,000 distinct TCR beta clonotypes were identified per donor. Naive TCR beta clonotypes were estimated from low-frequency clonotypes matched to each donor's FACS-determined naive share, without sorting.

Here the chain combines TRBV7-2 and TRBJ2-5; a stretch of 7 junction bases matches TRBD2. Sequences were obtained from blood. The receptor comes from a boy between 2 and 10 years old in good health. The DNA is as follows: TGTGCCAGCAGCGCTAGGTTCTCGCGGGAGCGCAGTCGGGAGACCCAGTACTTC. This translates into CASSARFSRERSRETQYF. With the portions outside the CDR3 filled from the reference TRBV7-2 and TRBJ2-5 genes, the complete variable region becomes GAGVSQSPSNKVTEKGKDVELRCDPISGHTALYWYRQSLGQGLEFLIYFQGNSAPDKSGLPSDRFSAERTGGSVSTLTIQRTQQEDSAVYLCASSARFSRERSRETQYFGPGTRLLVL.